This is a list of T cell receptor beta chains from one sample in a study of tumor and adjacent non-tumor tissue in lung cancer. TCRdb used MiXCR to reprocess the multiplex PCR reads, holding one entry per CDR3 protein. This sample has more than 70,000 distinct CDR3 sequences, with roughly three fifths found just once. The sequencing sample was made of lung tumor tissue. The receptors originated from a man aged 65 to 85 with non-small cell lung cancer. Each CDR3 is given with its conserved first and last residue.

>TRBJ1-1|TRBV10-2
CTSKYHGNTDAFF
>TRBJ2-7|TRBV11-3
CAGSMTGGSEQYF
>TRBJ2-6|TRBV7-9
CASSLGTGDLSGANVLTF
>TRBJ1-1|TRBV6-1
CASRGRVTGRIVESFF
>TRBJ2-5|TRBV5-1
CASSLARAGTQYF
>TRBJ2-3|TRBV28
CASSLLLAGVPRTDTQYF
>TRBJ2-7|TRBV11-2
CASSPTGRRYEQYF
>TRBJ2-5|TRBV4-1
CASSQVREETQYF
>TRBJ1-5|TRBV7-9
CASATGAGQPQHF
>TRBJ1-1|TRBV7-6
CASSGLVTEAFF
>TRBJ1-4|TRBV5-1
CASSRGGATNEKLFF
>TRBJ2-5|TRBV11-2
CASSSVLGSKALYF
>TRBJ2-3|TRBV11-2
CASSLTSGTNVSTDTQYF
>TRBJ2-3|TRBV19
CASQLGQGVGDTQYF
>TRBJ1-2|TRBV6-5
CTSRPGTGAPIGYGHTF
>TRBJ2-5|TRBV11-1
CASGPDTQETEYF
>TRBJ2-3|TRBV11-3
CTSSTRLADTHYF
>TRBJ1-4|TRBV10-2
CASNEEGTNEKLFF
>TRBJ1-5|TRBV29-1
CSVGDRGGQPQHF
>TRBJ2-3|TRBV29-1
CCVRGQGDADTQYF
>TRBJ2-2|TRBV28
CASSRRVTGELFF
>TRBJ2-7|TRBV6-2/TRBV6-3
CANRTVYELYF
>TRBJ2-5|TRBV7-9
CASSRSGGAETQYF
>TRBJ2-3|TRBV6-5
CVSSYQGSATDTQYF
>TRBJ2-3|TRBV11-2
CASRFTSGRTDTQYF
>TRBJ1-4|TRBV4-1
CASSQAEATNEKLFF
>TRBJ2-3|TRBV7-8
CASSLTPGTSGRMADTQYF
>TRBJ2-7|TRBV28
CASRRWTGLYEQYF
>TRBJ2-7|TRBV29-1
CSVRSQGISYEQYF
>TRBJ2-7|TRBV10-2
CASSTGATTYEQYF
>TRBJ2-6|TRBV29-1
CSVAVRVGTNVLTF
>TRBJ2-1|TRBV6-6
CASSYPWGEQFF
>TRBJ1-2|TRBV6-6
CATSLNRESNYGYTF
>TRBJ2-3|TRBV11-2
CAGSWGTLNTDTQYF
>TRBJ2-3|TRBV4-1
CASSQGLAEDTLYF
>TRBJ2-3|TRBV28
CASSLSASVRADTQYF
>TRBJ2-7|TRBV6-2/TRBV6-3
CASINLAGQGARRYF
>TRBJ2-1|TRBV6-6
CAGSYSGNSNEQFF
>TRBJ2-2|TRBV11-2
CASSSPPGLVKTGELFF
>TRBJ1-2|TRBV29-1
CSVALRAGGRPSRGYTF
>TRBJ2-3|TRBV20-1
CSAMWDGDTQYF
>TRBJ2-4|TRBV28
CASSFRGLAKNIQYF
>TRBJ2-3|TRBV29-1
CSVGVKGTQYF
>TRBJ1-1|TRBV4-1
CASSQGLENTEVFF
>TRBJ2-1|TRBV29-1
CSVYRYNEQFF
>TRBJ2-2|TRBV5-1
CSSGTSGGPSNTGELFF
>TRBJ2-1|TRBV10-2
CASSARGSWGSDEQFF
>TRBJ2-1|TRBV6-1
CASTPAGTHNEQFF
>TRBJ1-1|TRBV5-6
CASSRDRGRTEAFF
>TRBJ2-3|TRBV5-5
CASGLRSPDTQYF
>TRBJ2-5|TRBV5-6
CASSLQTLEETQYF
>TRBJ2-1|TRBV11-2
CASGLGKDGTYNEQIF